This T cell receptor (beta chain) was sequenced during a study of patients and donors after allogeneic stem cell transplantation. Each CDR3 protein gets one entry after TCRdb re-called the RT-PCR reads with MiXCR. The table records roughly 200,000 distinct CDR3 sequences, around two fifths of them present only once. Germline V gene data show CDR1 as DFQATT and CDR2 as SNEGSKA (reference sequence). V lost 0 bases and J 4 bases, leaving 15 bases between the germline ends. This CDR3 region has 16 residues. The sequencing input was blood, either unsorted or a sorted T cell fraction (not recorded which). This receptor was obtained from a human donor who was either an allogeneic HSCT recipient or a stem cell or donor lymphocyte infusion donor (not recorded which). It is not recorded whose cells these are; they may come from a transplant donor. This rearrangement joins TRBV20-1 to TRBJ2-2; the D is unclear. Here the CDR3 reads CSARDRAATGTGELFF. The CDR3 coding sequence is TGCAGTGCTAGAGATCGGGCGGCAACGGGCACCGGGGAGCTGTTTTTT.